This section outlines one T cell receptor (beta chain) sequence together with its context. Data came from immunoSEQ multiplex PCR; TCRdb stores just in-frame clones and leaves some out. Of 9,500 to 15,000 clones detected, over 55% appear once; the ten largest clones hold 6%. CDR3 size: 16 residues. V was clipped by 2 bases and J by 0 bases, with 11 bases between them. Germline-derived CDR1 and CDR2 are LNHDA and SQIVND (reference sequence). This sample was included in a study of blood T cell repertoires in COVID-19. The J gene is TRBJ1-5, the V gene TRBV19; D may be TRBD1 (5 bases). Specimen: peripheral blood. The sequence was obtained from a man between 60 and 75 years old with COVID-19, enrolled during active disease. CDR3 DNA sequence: TGTGCCAGTAGTATATTAGGGGCCTATAGCAATCAGCCCCAGCATTTT. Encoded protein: CASSILGAYSNQPQHF.